This T cell receptor beta chain came from a study of response to subunit inactivated influenza vaccine. In its sample, this clonotype was seen a few times. The antigen remains unidentified. The study, taken as a whole, reports: A suggestion made by the authors is that each seasonal influenza vaccination recruits few new T cells.

The V and J ends lost 6 bases and 0 bases respectively, with 10 bases between them. The CDR3 contains 14 residues. Germline values: CDR1 MGHRA, CDR2 YSYEKL. TCRdb re-derived calls from the RT-PCR reads in MiXCR, one entry per CDR3 protein. This sample has under 800,000 distinct CDR3 sequences; about 14% occur once, and the top ten carry approximately 6.5%. The chain recombines TRBV4-1 with TRBJ2-3; a possible D gene is TRBD2 (6 bases). Sample: PBMCs from blood, taken 14 to 15 days before vaccination. This TCR derives from a middle-aged man who received an inactivated influenza vaccine. The CDR3 region is CASRPTSSTDTQYF. The CDR3 region has the DNA TGCGCCAGCAGGCCTACTAGCAGCACAGATACGCAGTATTTT.